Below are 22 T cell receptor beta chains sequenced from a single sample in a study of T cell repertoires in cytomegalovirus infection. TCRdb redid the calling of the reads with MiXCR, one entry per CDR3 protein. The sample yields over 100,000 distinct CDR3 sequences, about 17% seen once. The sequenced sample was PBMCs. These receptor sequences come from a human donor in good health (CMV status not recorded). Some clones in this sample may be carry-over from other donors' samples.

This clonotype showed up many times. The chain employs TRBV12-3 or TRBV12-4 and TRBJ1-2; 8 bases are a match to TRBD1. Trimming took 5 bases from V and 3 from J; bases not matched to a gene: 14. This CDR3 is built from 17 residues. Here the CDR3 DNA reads TGTGCCAGCAGTGCCTGGGACAGGCCGTTTGATTACTATGGCTACACCTTC. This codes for CASSAWDRPFDYYGYTF.

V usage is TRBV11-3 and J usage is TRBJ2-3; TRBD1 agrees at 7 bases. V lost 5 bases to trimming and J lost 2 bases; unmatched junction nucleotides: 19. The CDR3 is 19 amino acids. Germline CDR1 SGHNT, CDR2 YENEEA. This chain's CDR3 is CASSGQPGQQAGFTDTQYF. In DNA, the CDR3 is TGTGCCAGCAGCGGACAGCCGGGACAGCAAGCAGGGTTCACAGATACGCAGTATTTT.

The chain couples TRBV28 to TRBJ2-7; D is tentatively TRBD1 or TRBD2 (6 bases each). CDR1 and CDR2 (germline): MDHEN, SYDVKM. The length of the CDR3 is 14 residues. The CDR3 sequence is CATAGHPLSYEQYF. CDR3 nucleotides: TGTGCGACGGCGGGACACCCCCTTTCCTACGAGCAGTACTTC.

The CDR3 coding sequence is TGTGCCACCAGCAGAGTCGGGGTGGAAAACTATGGCTACACCTTC. It specifies CATSRVGVENYGYTF. The chain joins TRBV15 to TRBJ1-2; D not resolved. V lost 1 base to trimming and J lost 2 bases, with 11 bases between them. This CDR3 region has 15 residues. CDR1 is LNHNV and CDR2 is YYDKDF in the germline V gene (reference sequence).

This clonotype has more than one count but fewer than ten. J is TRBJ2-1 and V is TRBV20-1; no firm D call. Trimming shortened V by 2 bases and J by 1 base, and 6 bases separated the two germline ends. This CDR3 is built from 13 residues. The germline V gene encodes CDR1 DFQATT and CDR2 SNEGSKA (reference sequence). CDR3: CSARKGSYNEQFF. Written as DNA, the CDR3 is TGCAGTGCTAGAAAAGGGTCCTACAATGAGCAGTTCTTC.

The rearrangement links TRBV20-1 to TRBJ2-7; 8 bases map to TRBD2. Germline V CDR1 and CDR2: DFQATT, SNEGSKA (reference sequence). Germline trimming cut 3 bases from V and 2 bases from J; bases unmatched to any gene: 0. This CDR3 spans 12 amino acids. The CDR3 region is CSARGLAYEQYF. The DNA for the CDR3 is TGCAGTGCTAGGGGACTAGCCTACGAGCAGTACTTC.

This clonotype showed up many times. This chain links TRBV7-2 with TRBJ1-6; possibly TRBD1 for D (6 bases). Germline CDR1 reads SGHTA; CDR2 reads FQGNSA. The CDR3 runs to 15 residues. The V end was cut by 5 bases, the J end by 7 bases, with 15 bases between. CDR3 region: CASSITGQANSPLHF. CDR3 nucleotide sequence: TGTGCCAGCAGCATAACAGGGCAAGCGAATTCACCCCTCCACTTT.

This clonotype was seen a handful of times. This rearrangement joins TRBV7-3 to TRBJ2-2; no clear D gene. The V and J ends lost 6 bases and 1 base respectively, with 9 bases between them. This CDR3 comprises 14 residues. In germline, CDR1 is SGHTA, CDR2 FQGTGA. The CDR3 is CASSSARNTGELFF. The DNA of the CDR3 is TGTGCCAGCAGTTCCGCCAGGAACACCGGGGAGCTGTTTTTT.

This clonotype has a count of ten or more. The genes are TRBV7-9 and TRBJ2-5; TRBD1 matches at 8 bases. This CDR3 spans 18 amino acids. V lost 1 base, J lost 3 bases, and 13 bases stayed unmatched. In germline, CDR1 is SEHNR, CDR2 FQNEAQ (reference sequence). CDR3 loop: CASSLVRQGAQKKETQYF. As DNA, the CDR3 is TGTGCCAGCAGCTTAGTCCGGCAGGGGGCGCAAAAAAAAGAGACCCAGTACTTC.

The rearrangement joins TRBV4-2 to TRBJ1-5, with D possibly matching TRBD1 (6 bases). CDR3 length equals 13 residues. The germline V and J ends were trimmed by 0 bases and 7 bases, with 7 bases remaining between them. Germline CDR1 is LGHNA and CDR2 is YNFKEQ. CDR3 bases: TGTGCCAGCAGCCAAGACAGGGGACAGCCCCAGCATTTT. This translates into CASSQDRGQPQHF.

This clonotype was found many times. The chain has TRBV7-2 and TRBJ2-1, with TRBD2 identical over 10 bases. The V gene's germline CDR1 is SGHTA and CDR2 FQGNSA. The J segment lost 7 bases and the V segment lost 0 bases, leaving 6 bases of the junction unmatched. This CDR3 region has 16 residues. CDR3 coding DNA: TGTGCCAGCAGCTTAGCCGCAGCGGGGGGGCCAAATGAGCAGTTCTTC. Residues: CASSLAAAGGPNEQFF.

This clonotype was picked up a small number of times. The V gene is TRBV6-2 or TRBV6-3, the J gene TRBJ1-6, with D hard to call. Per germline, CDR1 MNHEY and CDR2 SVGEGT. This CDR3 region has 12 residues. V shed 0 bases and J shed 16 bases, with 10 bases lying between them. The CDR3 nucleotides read TGTGCCAGCAGTTACTCGATTCGAGAGCTCCACTTT. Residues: CASSYSIRELHF.

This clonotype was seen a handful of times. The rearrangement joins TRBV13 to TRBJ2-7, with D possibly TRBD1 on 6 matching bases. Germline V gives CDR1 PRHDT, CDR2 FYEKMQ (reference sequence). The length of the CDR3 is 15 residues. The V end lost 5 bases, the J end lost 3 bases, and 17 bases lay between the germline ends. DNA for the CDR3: TGTGCCAGCAGCAAAACAGGGCCCATACTCTACGAGCAGTACTTC. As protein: CASSKTGPILYEQYF.

The CDR3, as DNA: TGTGCCAGCAGTGAAGGGATAAGGGGCCAGGATACGCAGTATTTT. Residues: CASSEGIRGQDTQYF. The chain has TRBV6-1 and TRBJ2-3, with a tentative D call TRBD1 (5 bases). Germline V gene sequence: CDR1 MNHNS, CDR2 SASEGT. V was shortened by 1 base and J by 6 bases, with 14 bases between the two germline ends. This CDR3 contains 15 residues.

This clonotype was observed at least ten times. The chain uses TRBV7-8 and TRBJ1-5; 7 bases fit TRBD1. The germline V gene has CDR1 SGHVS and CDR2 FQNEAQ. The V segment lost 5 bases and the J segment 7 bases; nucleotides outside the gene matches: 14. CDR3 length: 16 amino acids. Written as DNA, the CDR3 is TGTGCCAGCAGCCGAGATGGGATAGGGGGCTGGCAGCCCCAGCATTTT. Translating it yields CASSRDGIGGWQPQHF.

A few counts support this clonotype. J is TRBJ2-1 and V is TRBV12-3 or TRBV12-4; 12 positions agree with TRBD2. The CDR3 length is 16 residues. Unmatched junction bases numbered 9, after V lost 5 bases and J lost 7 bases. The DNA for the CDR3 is TGTGCCAGCAGTGGAATGACTAGCGGGGGTGGAAATGAGCAGTTCTTC. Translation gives CASSGMTSGGGNEQFF.

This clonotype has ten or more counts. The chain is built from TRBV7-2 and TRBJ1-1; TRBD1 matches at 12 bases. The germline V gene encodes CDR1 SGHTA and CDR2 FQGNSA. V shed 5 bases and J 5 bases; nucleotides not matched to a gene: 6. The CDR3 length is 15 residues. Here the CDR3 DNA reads TGTGCCAGCAGCCTCCGGGACAGGGGGCGGACTGAAGCTTTCTTT. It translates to CASSLRDRGRTEAFF.

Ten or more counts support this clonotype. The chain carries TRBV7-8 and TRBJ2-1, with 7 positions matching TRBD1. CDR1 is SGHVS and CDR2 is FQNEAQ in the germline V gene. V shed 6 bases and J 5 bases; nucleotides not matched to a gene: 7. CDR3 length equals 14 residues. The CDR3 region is CASSPGQVNNEQFF. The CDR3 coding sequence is TGTGCCAGCAGTCCTGGACAGGTAAACAATGAGCAGTTCTTC.

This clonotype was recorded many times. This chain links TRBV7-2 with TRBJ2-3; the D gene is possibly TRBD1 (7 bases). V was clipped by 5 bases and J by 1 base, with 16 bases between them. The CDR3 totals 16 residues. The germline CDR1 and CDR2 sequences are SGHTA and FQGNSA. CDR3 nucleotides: TGTGCCAGCAGCCTTAGTTCCAGGGGGGGCACAGATACGCAGTATTTT. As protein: CASSLSSRGGTDTQYF.

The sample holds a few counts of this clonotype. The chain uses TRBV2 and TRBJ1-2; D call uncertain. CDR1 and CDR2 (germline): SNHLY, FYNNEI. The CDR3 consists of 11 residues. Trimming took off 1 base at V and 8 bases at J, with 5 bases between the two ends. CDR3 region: CASSEVGGYTF. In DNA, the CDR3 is TGTGCCAGCAGTGAAGTCGGGGGCTACACCTTC.

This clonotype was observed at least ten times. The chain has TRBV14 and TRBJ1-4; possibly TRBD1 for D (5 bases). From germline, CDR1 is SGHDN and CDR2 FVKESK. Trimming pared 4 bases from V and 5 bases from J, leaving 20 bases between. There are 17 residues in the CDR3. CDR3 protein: CASSLEPPGSWNEKLFF. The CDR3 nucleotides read TGTGCCAGCAGCCTAGAACCCCCAGGGTCTTGGAATGAAAAACTGTTTTTT. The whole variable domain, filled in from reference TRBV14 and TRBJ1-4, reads EAGVTQFPSHSVIEKGQTVTLRCDPISGHDNLYWYRRVMGKEIKFLLHFVKESKQDESGMPNNRFLAERTGGTYSTLKVQPAELEDSGVYFCASSLEPPGSWNEKLFFGSGTQLSVL.

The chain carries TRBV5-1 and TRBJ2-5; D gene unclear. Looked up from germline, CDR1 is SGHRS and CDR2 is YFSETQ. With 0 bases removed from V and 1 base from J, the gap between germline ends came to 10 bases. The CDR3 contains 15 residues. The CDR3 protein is CASSLVLPLQETQYF. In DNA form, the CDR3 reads TGCGCCAGCAGCTTGGTGCTCCCACTCCAAGAGACCCAGTACTTC.